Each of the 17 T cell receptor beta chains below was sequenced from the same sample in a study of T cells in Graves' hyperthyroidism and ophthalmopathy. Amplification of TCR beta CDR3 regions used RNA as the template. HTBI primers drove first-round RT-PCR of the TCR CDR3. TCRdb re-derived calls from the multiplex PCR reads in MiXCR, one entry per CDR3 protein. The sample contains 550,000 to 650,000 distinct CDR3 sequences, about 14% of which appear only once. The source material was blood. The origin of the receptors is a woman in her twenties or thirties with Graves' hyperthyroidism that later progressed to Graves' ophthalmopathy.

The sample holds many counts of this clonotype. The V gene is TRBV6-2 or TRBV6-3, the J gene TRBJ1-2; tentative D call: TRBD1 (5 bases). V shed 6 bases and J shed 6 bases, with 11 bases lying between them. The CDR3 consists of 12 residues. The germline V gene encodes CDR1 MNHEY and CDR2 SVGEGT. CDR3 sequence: CASSNKGHGYTF. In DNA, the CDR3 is TGTGCCAGCAGCAACAAGGGGCATGGCTACACCTTC.

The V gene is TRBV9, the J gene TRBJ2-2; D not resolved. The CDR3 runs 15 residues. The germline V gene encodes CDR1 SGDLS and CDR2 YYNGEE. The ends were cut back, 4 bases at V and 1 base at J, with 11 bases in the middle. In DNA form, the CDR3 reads TGTGCCAGCAGCCTTGCGGATCGGAACACCGGGGAGCTGTTTTTT. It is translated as CASSLADRNTGELFF.

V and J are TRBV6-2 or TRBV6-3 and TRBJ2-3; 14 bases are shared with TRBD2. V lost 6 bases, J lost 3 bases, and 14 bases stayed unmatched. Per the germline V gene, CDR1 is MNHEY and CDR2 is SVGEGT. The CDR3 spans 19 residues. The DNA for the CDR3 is TGTGCCAGCAGGAGACTAGCGGGAGGGGTGGGGAAAGGAACAGATACGCAGTATTTT. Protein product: CASRRLAGGVGKGTDTQYF.

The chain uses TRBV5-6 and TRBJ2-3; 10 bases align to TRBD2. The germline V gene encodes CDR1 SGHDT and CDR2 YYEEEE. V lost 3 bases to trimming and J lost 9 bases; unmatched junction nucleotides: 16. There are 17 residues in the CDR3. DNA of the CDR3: TGTGCCAGCAGCTGGGGCGGAACGCTAGCGGGAGACCCCACGCAGTATTTT. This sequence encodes CASSWGGTLAGDPTQYF.

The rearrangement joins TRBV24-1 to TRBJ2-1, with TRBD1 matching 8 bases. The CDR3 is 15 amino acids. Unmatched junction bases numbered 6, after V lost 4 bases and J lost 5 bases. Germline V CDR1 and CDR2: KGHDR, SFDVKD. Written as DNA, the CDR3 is TGTGCCACCAGTGAGCGGACAGGGTTAGACAATGAGCAGTTCTTC. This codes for CATSERTGLDNEQFF.

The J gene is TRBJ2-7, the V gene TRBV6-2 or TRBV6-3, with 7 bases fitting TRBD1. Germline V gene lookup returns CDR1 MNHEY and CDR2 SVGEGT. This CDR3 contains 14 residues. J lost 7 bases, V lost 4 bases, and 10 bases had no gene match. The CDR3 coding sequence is TGTGCCAGCAGTTCCCCGGGACAGCTCTCGGAGCAGTACTTC. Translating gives CASSSPGQLSEQYF.

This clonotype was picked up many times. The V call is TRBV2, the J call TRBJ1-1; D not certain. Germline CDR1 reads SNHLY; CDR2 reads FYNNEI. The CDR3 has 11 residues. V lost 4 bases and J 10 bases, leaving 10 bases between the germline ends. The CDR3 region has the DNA TGTGCCAGCAGTGGAGGAGGGTTAGCTTTCTTT. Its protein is CASSGGGLAFF.

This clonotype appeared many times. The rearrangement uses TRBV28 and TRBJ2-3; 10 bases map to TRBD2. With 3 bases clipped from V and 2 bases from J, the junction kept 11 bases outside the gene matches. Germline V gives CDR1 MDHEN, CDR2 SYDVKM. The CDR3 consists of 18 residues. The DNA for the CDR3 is TGTGCCAGCAGTTTGTTAGCGGGAGGCTCCCAGACCACAGATACGCAGTATTTT. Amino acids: CASSLLAGGSQTTDTQYF.

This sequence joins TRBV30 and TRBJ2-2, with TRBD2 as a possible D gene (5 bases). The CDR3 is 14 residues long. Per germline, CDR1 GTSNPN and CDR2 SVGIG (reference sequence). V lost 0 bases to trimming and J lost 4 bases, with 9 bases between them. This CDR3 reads CAWSVLEGTGELFF. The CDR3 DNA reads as TGTGCCTGGAGTGTACTAGAGGGCACCGGGGAGCTGTTTTTT.

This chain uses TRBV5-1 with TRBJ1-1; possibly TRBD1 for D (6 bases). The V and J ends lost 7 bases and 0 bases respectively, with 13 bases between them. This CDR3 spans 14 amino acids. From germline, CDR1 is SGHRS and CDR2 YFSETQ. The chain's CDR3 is CASHQGSLNTEAFF. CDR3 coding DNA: TGCGCCAGCCACCAGGGGAGCTTGAACACTGAAGCTTTCTTT.

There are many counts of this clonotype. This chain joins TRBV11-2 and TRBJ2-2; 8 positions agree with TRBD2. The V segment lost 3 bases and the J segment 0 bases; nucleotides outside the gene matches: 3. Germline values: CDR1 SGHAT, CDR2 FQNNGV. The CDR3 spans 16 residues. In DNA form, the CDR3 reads TGTGCCAGCAGCTTTGGACTAGCTTCGAACACCGGGGAGCTGTTTTTT. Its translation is CASSFGLASNTGELFF.

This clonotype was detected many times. CDR3 coding DNA: TGTGCCAGCAGTTACTCGAGGGATGAGCAGTTCTTC. Its protein is CASSYSRDEQFF. The genes are TRBV6-5 and TRBJ2-1; a possible D gene is TRBD2 (5 bases). CDR1 and CDR2 from the germline V gene are MNHEY and SVGAGI. This CDR3 spans 12 amino acids. V gave up 0 bases and J gave up 8 bases, with 5 bases separating them.

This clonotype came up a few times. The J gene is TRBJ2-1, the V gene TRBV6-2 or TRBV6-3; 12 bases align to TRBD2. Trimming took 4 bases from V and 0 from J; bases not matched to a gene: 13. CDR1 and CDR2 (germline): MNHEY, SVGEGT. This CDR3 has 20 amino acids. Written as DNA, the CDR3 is TGTGCCAGCAGTTTCAACTCTATCACTAGCGGGAGGAGCTCCTACAATGAGCAGTTCTTC. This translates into CASSFNSITSGRSSYNEQFF.

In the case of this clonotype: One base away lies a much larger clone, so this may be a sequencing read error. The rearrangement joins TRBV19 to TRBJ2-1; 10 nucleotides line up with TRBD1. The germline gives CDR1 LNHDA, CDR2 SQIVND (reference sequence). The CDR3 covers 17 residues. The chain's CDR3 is CASSITTGTGAYNEPFF. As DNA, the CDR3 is TGTGCCAGTAGTATCACGACCGGGACAGGGGCCTACAATGAGCCGTTCTTC. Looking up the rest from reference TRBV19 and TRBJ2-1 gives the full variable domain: DGGITQSPKYLFRKEGQNVTLSCEQNLNHDAMYWYRQDPGQGLRLIYYSQIVNDFQKGDIAEGYSVSREKKESFPLTVTSAQKNPTAFYLCASSITTGTGAYNEPFFGPGTRLTVL.

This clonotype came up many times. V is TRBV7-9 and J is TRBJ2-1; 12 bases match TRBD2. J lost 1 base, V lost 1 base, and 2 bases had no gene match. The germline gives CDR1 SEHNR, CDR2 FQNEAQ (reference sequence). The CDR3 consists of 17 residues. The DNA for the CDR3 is TGTGCCAGCAGCTTAGGAACTAGCGGGAGGTCCTACAATGAGCAGTTCTTC. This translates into CASSLGTSGRSYNEQFF.

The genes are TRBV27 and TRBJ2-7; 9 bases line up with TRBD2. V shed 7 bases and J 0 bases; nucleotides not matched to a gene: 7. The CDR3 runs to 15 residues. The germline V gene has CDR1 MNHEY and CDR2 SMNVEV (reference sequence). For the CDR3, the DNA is TGTGCCAGCAAAACTAGCGGGTATGTCTCCTACGAGCAGTACTTC. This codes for CASKTSGYVSYEQYF.

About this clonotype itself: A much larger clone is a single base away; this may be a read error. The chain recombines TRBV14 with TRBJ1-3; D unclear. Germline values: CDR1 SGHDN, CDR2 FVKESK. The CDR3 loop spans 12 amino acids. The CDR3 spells CTSSQVRNTIYF. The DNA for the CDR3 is TGTACCAGCAGCCAAGTCAGAAACACCATATATTTT.